This T cell receptor beta chain was obtained from a study of blood T cell repertoires in COVID-19 (dated by TCRdb to 2018 to 2020). Describing the broader study: Collaborator samples came from the United States, Italy and Spain and covered acute and convalescent phases of COVID-19. The material from the prospective study consisted of cDNA or gDNA derived from T cells, B-cell-depleted T cells, or PBMCs. Deeply sampled blood TCRbeta repertoires from subjects exposed to, actively infected with, or recovered from COVID-19 were included in the dataset. The repertoires were released in a freely available public database meant as a resource for research on the immune response to SARS-CoV-2. The samples were drawn from the first 160 participants of the ongoing ImmuneRACE study and from 950 to 1,500 subjects provided by 6 global collaborators. Nearly every sample came with metadata listing a de-identified subject ID, COVID-19 status, age in years and sex. HLA class I and class II types, where available, came from metadata supplied by the sample provider rather than from assay-based typing. On the study overall, not on this receptor specifically: The quantity of clinical and demographic metadata differed by source and by participant and was supplied without curation.

At one collaborating source in Seattle, patients were enrolled during active infection and were followed longitudinally through the course of disease. The collaborating institutions used their own protocols to collect whole blood in K2EDTA tubes. For TCRbeta analysis, collaborator samples were shipped as frozen whole blood, as isolated PBMCs, or as DNA extracted from either sample type. The immunoSEQ Assay, a bias-controlled multiplex PCR, was used to amplify TCRbeta CDR3 regions from genomic DNA. The original pipeline was this. Nucleated cell counts per sample were estimated from amplification of reference gene primers within the assay. To quantify the absolute abundance of each unique TCRbeta CDR3 rearrangement, sequence reads were collapsed and filtered. For each sample, productive Simpson clonality was calculated as the square root of Simpson's diversity index across productive rearrangements. TCRdb obtained this table from immuneACCESS and retained in-frame rearrangements with V and J assigned. These tables miss some clones; where compared with another copy, unresolved V genes account for less than half of the shortfall, and the remainder is unexplained. The V and J calls and the clone size are those of that table, but D and trimming were determined from the DNA. The sample yields about 94,000 clones; about 74% were counted once. The ten largest clones represent 3% to 4% of the sample.

The cysteine opens and the phenylalanine closes a CDR3 of 15 amino acids. This entry keeps only the CDR3 DNA: 45 bases, framed from base 1. The V and J ends are trimmed by 4 bases and 3 bases, leaving 17 bases between them. For CDR1 and CDR2, the germline V gene lists SGHRS and YFSETQ. About this clone: Which antigen it targets is not known. No base quality values were provided; no much bigger clone lies one nucleotide off.

The chain is assembled from TRBV5-1 and TRBJ2-7; the D gene lacks a confident call. The clonotype was recovered from an older man with COVID-19, enrolled during active disease. The sample taken for sequencing was peripheral blood. The nucleotides are TGCGCCAGCAGCCGAGACTCCACTGGTGGCTACGAGCAGTACTTC. The encoded protein is CASSRDSTGGYEQYF. The CDR3, completed at both ends by the reference TRBV5-1 and TRBJ2-7 genes, gives the full variable domain KAGVTQTPRYLIKTRGQQVTLSCSPISGHRSVSWYQQTPGQGLQFLFEYFSETQRNKGNFPGRFSGRQFSNSRSEMNVSTLELGDSALYLCASSRDSTGGYEQYFGPGTRLTVT.